This T cell receptor beta chain was profiled in a study listed by TCRdb under 2016. This clonotype was detected ten times or more. What this receptor recognizes is not known. No much larger clone is present one base from it, and per-base qualities are unavailable. The receptor library was made with RT-PCR. Instrument used: Illumina MiSeq. TCRdb trimmed the raw reads at Q25, called clones with MiXCR and kept productive beta chains. Rows with a matching CDR3 protein are joined into one entry that keeps the most common DNA and genes. Recorded for this sample are almost 700,000 distinct CDR3 sequences; approximately 14% of them occurred a single time. The top ten hold roughly 3.9% of the sample. CDR1 and CDR2 are read off the germline V gene as SGHRS and YFSETQ. Including the terminal cysteine and phenylalanine, the CDR3 comprises 13 residues. The read is trimmed to its CDR3 DNA, 39 bases read in frame from base 1. The junction carries 14 bases between V and J, which are trimmed by 0 bases and 11 bases respectively.

The origin of this receptor is a female donor in good health, serving as a healthy control. Recombination connected TRBV5-1 to TRBJ1-1; no D gene call is confident. Sequences were obtained from memory CD4+ T cells from blood. The CDR3 here reads CASSLATDRAAFF. The nucleotide sequence is given as TGCGCCAGCAGCTTGGCCACGGATAGGGCGGCTTTCTTT.